What follows are 18 T cell receptor beta chains derived from one specimen sequenced in a study of blood T cells in healthy people across ages. The authors ran a second PCR of about 7 to 12 cycles using a sample-barcoded 5' primer and a J-beta primer mix. From the 5' RACE reads, TCRdb called clonotypes with MiXCR, one entry per CDR3 protein. The data contain around 1,700,000 distinct CDR3 sequences, 28% of them singletons. Material for sequencing was blood. The source of these receptors is a woman under 40 in good health.

This clonotype showed up just a few times. The chain uses TRBV18 and TRBJ2-5; 9 bases align to TRBD1. The V gene's germline CDR1 is KGHSH and CDR2 LQKENI. J gave up 11 bases and V 6 bases, and 13 bases lay outside the gene matches. This CDR3 contains 14 residues. CDR3 sequence: CASSRGGTGTQQYF. CDR3 nucleotides: TGTGCCAGCTCCCGAGGAGGGACAGGGACACAACAGTACTTC.

In its sample, this clonotype was seen many times. The chain uses TRBV7-2 and TRBJ2-7; D may correspond to TRBD1 or TRBD2 (5 bases each). The CDR3 covers 15 residues. Between the trimmed V and J ends, which lost 5 bases and 6 bases, there was a span of 20 bases. Germline CDR1 SGHTA, CDR2 FQGNSA. The CDR3 here is CASSPWGSGSSEQYF. The CDR3 bases are TGTGCCAGCAGCCCCTGGGGCTCGGGGTCGAGCGAGCAGTACTTC. The whole variable domain, filled in from reference TRBV7-2 and TRBJ2-7, reads GAGVSQSPSNKVTEKGKDVELRCDPISGHTALYWYRQSLGQGLEFLIYFQGNSAPDKSGLPSDRFSAERTGGSVSTLTIQRTQQEDSAVYLCASSPWGSGSSEQYFGPGTRLTVT.

This clonotype was seen only a few times. The CDR3 is CSAWPGQGGEQYF. CDR3 coding DNA: TGCAGTGCTTGGCCGGGACAGGGCGGAGAGCAGTACTTC. V gene TRBV20-1 combines with J gene TRBJ2-7, with 9 bases that match TRBD1. Germline V gives CDR1 DFQATT, CDR2 SNEGSKA (reference sequence). V dropped 5 bases and J dropped 7; count of bases not matched to a gene: 9. The CDR3 has 13 residues.

Only a few counts were recorded for this clonotype. V gene TRBV20-1 combines with J gene TRBJ1-1, with D perhaps matching TRBD1 (6 bases). V lost 6 bases to trimming and J lost 6 bases, with 14 bases between them. CDR1 DFQATT and CDR2 SNEGSKA come from the germline V gene (reference sequence). The CDR3 totals 12 residues. The chain's CDR3 is CSAPRDNPEAFF. Written as DNA, the CDR3 is TGCAGTGCCCCCCGGGACAATCCTGAAGCTTTCTTT.

This clonotype has more than one count but fewer than ten. The chain joins TRBV4-1 to TRBJ1-5; D ambiguous. Germline V lookup: CDR1 MGHRA, CDR2 YSYEKL. Trimming pared 0 bases from V and 0 bases from J, leaving 6 bases between. This CDR3 region has 15 residues. The CDR3 spells CASSQEVVSNQPQHF. CDR3 DNA: TGCGCCAGCAGCCAAGAGGTCGTTAGCAATCAGCCCCAGCATTTT.

This sequence joins TRBV3-1 and TRBJ1-2, with 7 bases aligning to TRBD1. Germline CDR1 is LGHDT and CDR2 is YNNKEL (reference sequence). The CDR3 is 13 amino acids. V dropped 1 base and J dropped 8; count of bases not matched to a gene: 4. The CDR3 here is CASSQVGQQGYTF. For the CDR3, the DNA is TGTGCCAGCAGCCAAGTGGGACAGCAAGGCTACACCTTC.

V and J are TRBV27 and TRBJ2-1; 9 bases agree with TRBD2. The J call is in doubt because the DNA end fits TRBJ2-7 better. The V gene's germline CDR1 is MNHEY and CDR2 SMNVEV (reference sequence). The CDR3 contains 15 residues. The CDR3 region has the DNA TGTGCCAGCAGTTCTTGGGCGGGGGGGCGTATCGAGCAGTACTTC. It translates to CASSSWAGGRIEQYF.

The table lists this clonotype with a few counts. The rearrangement links TRBV6-4 to TRBJ1-5; no reliable D call. The CDR3 consists of 13 residues. Deletions cut 5 bases from V and 7 bases from J, with 12 bases between. The germline V gene encodes CDR1 MRHNA and CDR2 SNTAGT. The CDR3 protein is CASSTEPAQPQHF. The CDR3 DNA sequence: TGTGCCAGCAGTACAGAACCAGCCCAGCCCCAGCATTTT.

Regarding this clonotype: This may come from a read error, since a much larger clone is one base off. The conserved phenylalanine or tryptophan normally closing the CDR3 is absent here, so this likely arose from a read error. This chain uses TRBV29-1 with TRBJ2-1, with 9 bases fitting TRBD2. The CDR3 is 13 residues long. Germline V CDR1 and CDR2: SQVTM, ANQGSEA. V shed 4 bases, J shed 5 bases, and the junction held 3 bases outside the gene matches. The CDR3 DNA follows: TGCAGCGTTGCGTTAGCGGGAGACAATGAGCAGTTCCTC. Translation: CSVALAGDNEQFL.

The chain is built from TRBV5-1 and TRBJ2-1; 7 positions match TRBD2. This CDR3 region has 15 residues. The germline V gene has CDR1 SGHRS and CDR2 YFSETQ. V was clipped by 0 bases and J by 7 bases; unmatched bases: 7. This CDR3 reads CASSLGAGSGNEQFF. The CDR3 nucleotides are TGCGCCAGCAGCTTGGGAGCGGGGTCGGGAAATGAGCAGTTCTTC.

This clonotype has only a few counts. Here the CDR3 DNA reads TGCGCCAGCAGCGCACAGGGGGCATACACCGGGGAGCTGTTTTTT. It yields the protein CASSAQGAYTGELFF. The rearrangement joins TRBV10-1 to TRBJ2-2, with 9 bases that match TRBD1. The CDR3 contains 15 residues. Germline V gene sequence: CDR1 WNHNN, CDR2 SYGVQD (reference sequence). J gave up 3 bases and V 6 bases, and 5 bases lay outside the gene matches.

This clonotype was detected many times. The V and J genes are TRBV6-1 and TRBJ2-7; 7 nucleotides line up with TRBD1. CDR3 length equals 17 residues. V lost 6 bases to trimming and J lost 0 bases; unmatched junction nucleotides: 14. The V gene's germline CDR1 is MNHNS and CDR2 SASEGT. This CDR3 reads CASRKGATASTSYEQYF. DNA for the CDR3: TGTGCCAGCAGAAAGGGGGCGACGGCCTCCACCTCCTACGAGCAGTACTTC.

The chain carries TRBV28 and TRBJ2-6, with TRBD2 identical over 9 bases. Looked up from germline, CDR1 is MDHEN and CDR2 is SYDVKM. This CDR3 comprises 15 residues. Trimming removed 6 bases from V and 4 bases from J; junction bases left unmatched: 4. The CDR3 DNA reads as TGTGCCAGCAGCGCGAGCGGGAGGGGGGCCAACGTCCTGACTTTC. Translating gives CASSASGRGANVLTF.

The V gene is TRBV21-1, the J gene TRBJ2-1; the table's D call TRBD2 went unverified against the DNA. TRBV21-1 is given as a pseudogene. The CDR3 contains 12 residues. CDR3 coding DNA: TGTGCCAGCAGAGAGCTAGTCGATGAGCAGTTCTTC. Encoded protein: CASRELVDEQFF.

This clonotype was seen ten or more times. V is TRBV5-5 and J is TRBJ2-7; the D gene is possibly TRBD2 (6 bases). The ends were cut back, 5 bases at V and 4 bases at J, with 13 bases in the middle. The CDR3 is 13 amino acids. CDR1 is SGHKS, CDR2 YYEKEE, per germline (reference sequence). This CDR3 reads CASSFGTFYEQYF. As DNA, the CDR3 is TGTGCCAGCAGTTTTGGGACTTTTTACGAGCAGTACTTC.

The chain has TRBV20-1 and TRBJ1-5; no reliable D call. Germline assignment: CDR1 DFQATT and CDR2 SNEGSKA (reference sequence). V was cut by 3 bases and J by 11 bases, with 11 bases left in between. The CDR3 is 11 amino acids. The DNA of the CDR3 is TGCAGTGCTAGGATGACGAGGACCCAGCATTTT. Residues: CSARMTRTQHF.

CDR3 DNA: TGTGCCAGCAGCTTGGCCCTCGCTGGATTAGCGGGGGCAGGTACGCAGTATTTT. Translating it yields CASSLALAGLAGAGTQYF. The rearrangement joins TRBV5-5 to TRBJ2-3; 9 bases agree with TRBD2. The CDR3 length is 18 residues. The germline V gene encodes CDR1 SGHKS and CDR2 YYEKEE (reference sequence). V lost 0 bases and J lost 8; bases outside the gene matches: 16.

This chain connects TRBV5-1 to TRBJ2-1; D is unresolved. The DNA end is more similar to TRBJ2-7, so the J call may be wrong. The V gene's germline CDR1 is SGHRS and CDR2 YFSETQ. The length of the CDR3 is 13 residues. CDR3 region: CATGVSSYNEQYF. CDR3 nucleotide sequence: TGCGCCACAGGAGTGAGCTCCTACAATGAGCAGTACTTC.